One and the same sample provided the 9 T cell receptor beta chains below, sequenced in a study of blood T cell repertoires in COVID-19. Data came from immunoSEQ multiplex PCR; TCRdb stores just in-frame clones and leaves some out. This sample has about 250,000 clones, with 82% found just once. Sequenced material: peripheral blood. These receptors were taken from a woman in her seventies with acute or convalescent COVID-19.

This chain joins TRBV12-3 or TRBV12-4 and TRBJ1-2, with no clear D. Deletions cut 6 bases from V and 5 bases from J, with 13 bases between. The CDR3 contains 13 residues. In DNA form, the CDR3 reads TGTGCCAGCAGATCAGGTGGGAGGTATGGCTACACCTTC. It is translated as CASRSGGRYGYTF.

The chain employs TRBV7-8 and TRBJ2-2, with 13 bases lining up with TRBD2. The germline gives CDR1 SGHVS, CDR2 FQNEAQ. The V gene end was trimmed by 1 base and the J gene end by 5 bases; junction bases not matched to a gene: 4. CDR3 size: 17 residues. This CDR3 reads CASSLGLAGGRTGELFF. DNA of the CDR3: TGTGCCAGCAGCTTAGGACTAGCGGGGGGAAGGACCGGGGAGCTGTTTTTT.

The chain joins TRBV18 to TRBJ1-6, with D maybe TRBD1 (5 bases). Per germline, CDR1 KGHSH and CDR2 LQKENI. This CDR3 spans 15 amino acids. Trimming cost V 8 bases and J 3 bases, with 14 bases left between them. CDR3 DNA sequence: TGTGCCAGCACGCTACAGGCGGTCTATAATTCACCCCTCCACTTT. Residues: CASTLQAVYNSPLHF.

J is TRBJ1-2 and V is TRBV7-8; 7 bases fit TRBD1. Trimming took 6 bases from V and 5 from J; bases not matched to a gene: 9. Looked up from germline, CDR1 is SGHVS and CDR2 is FQNEAQ. This CDR3 region has 14 residues. CDR3 nucleotides: TGTGCCAGCAGTCCGACAGGGATTAATTATGGCTACACCTTC. This codes for CASSPTGINYGYTF.

V gene TRBV29-1 combines with J gene TRBJ1-3; no clear D gene. V lost 6 bases and J lost 1, with 7 bases in between. Germline-derived CDR1 and CDR2 are SQVTM and ANQGSEA. The CDR3 runs 12 residues. CDR3 in DNA: TGCAGCGTAAAATCTTCTGGAAACACCATATATTTT. It codes for CSVKSSGNTIYF.

The J gene is TRBJ2-7, the V gene TRBV7-2; no clear D. The germline V gene has CDR1 SGHTA and CDR2 FQGNSA. CDR3 size: 13 residues. Trimming stripped 0 bases from V and 3 bases from J, with 6 bases between. DNA for the CDR3: TGTGCCAGCAGCTTAGCCTTCCGCTACGAGCAGTACTTC. It is translated as CASSLAFRYEQYF.

The chain carries TRBV5-1 and TRBJ1-4; D is unclear. The CDR3 consists of 14 residues. V was clipped by 5 bases and J by 0 bases, with 8 bases between them. CDR1 is SGHRS and CDR2 is YFSETQ in the germline V gene. The CDR3 region is CASREIATNEKLFF. The CDR3 region has the DNA TGCGCCAGCAGGGAGATAGCAACTAATGAAAAACTGTTTTTT.

The V call is TRBV24-1, the J call TRBJ2-1, with 10 bases that match TRBD2. Germline values: CDR1 KGHDR, CDR2 SFDVKD. The length of the CDR3 is 16 residues. Losses at the gene ends were 5 bases for V and 3 bases for J; bases not matched to a gene: 6. CDR3 region: CATSGDTSGVYNEQFF. CDR3 sequence (DNA): TGTGCCACCAGTGGGGATACTAGCGGGGTCTACAATGAGCAGTTCTTC.

The chain carries TRBV29-1 and TRBJ2-3; TRBD1 matches 10 bases. The V gene's germline CDR1 is SQVTM and CDR2 ANQGSEA. V dropped 7 bases and J dropped 3; count of bases not matched to a gene: 1. The CDR3 has 12 amino acids. The CDR3 spells CSGDRGTDTQYF. CDR3 in DNA: TGCAGCGGGGACAGGGGAACAGATACGCAGTATTTT.